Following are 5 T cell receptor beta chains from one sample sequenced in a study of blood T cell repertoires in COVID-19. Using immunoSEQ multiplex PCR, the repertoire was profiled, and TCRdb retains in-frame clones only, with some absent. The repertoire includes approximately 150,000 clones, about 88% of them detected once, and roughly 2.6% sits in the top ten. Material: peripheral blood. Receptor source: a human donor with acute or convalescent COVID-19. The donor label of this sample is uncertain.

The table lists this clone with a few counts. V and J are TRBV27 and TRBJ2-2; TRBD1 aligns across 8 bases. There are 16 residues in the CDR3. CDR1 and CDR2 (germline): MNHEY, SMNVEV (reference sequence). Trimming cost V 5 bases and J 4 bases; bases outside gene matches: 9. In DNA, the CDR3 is TGTGCCAGCAGTCGGCCTTGGACAGGGCCCACCGGGGAGCTGTTTTTT. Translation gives CASSRPWTGPTGELFF.

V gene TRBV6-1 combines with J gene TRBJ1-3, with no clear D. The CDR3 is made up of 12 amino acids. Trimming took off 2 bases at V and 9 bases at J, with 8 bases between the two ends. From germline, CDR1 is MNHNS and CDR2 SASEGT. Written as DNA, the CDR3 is TGTGCCAGCAGTGAATCCCTACCCACCATATATTTT. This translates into CASSESLPTIYF.

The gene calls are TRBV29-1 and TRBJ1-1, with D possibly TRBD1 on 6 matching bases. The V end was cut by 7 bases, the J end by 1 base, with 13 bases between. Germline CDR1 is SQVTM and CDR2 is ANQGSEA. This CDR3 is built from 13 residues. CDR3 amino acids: CSAEGVKNTEAFF. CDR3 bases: TGCAGCGCCGAGGGGGTGAAGAACACTGAAGCTTTCTTT.

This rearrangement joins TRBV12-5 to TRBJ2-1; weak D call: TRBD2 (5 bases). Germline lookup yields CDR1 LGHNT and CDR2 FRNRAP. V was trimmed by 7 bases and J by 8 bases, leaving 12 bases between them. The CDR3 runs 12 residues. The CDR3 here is CASARADYEQFF. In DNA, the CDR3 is TGTGCTAGTGCGAGGGCCGACTATGAGCAGTTCTTC.

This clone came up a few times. The DNA for the CDR3 is TGTGCTAGTGGTTTCCACTTCGGGGACAACCGCTCCTACGAGCAGTACTTC. It is translated as CASGFHFGDNRSYEQYF. The chain couples TRBV12-5 to TRBJ2-7; a possible D gene is TRBD1 (6 bases). Per the germline V gene, CDR1 is LGHNT and CDR2 is FRNRAP. This CDR3 comprises 17 residues. The V end was cut by 3 bases, the J end by 0 bases, with 18 bases between.